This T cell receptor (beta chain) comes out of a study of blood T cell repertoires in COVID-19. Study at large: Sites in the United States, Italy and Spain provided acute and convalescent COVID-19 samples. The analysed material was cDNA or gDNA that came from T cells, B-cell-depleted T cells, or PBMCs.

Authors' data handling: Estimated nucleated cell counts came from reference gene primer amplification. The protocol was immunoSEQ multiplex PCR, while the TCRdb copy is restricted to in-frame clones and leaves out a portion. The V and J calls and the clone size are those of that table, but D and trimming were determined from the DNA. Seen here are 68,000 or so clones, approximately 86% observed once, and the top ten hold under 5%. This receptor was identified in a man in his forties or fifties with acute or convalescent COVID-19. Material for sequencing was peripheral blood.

The CDR3 protein is CASSSLTGRGGNTIYF. CDR3 nucleotide sequence: TGTGCCAGCAGCTCCCTGACTGGCCGGGGAGGAAACACCATATATTTT. This chain joins TRBV7-8 and TRBJ1-3, with D uncertain. Germline V CDR1 and CDR2: SGHVS, FQNEAQ. V lost 4 bases and J lost 4, with 17 bases in between. This CDR3 is 16 amino acids long. Combining the CDR3 with reference TRBV7-8 and TRBJ1-3 gives the whole variable domain GAGVSQSPRYKVAKRGQDVALRCDPISGHVSLFWYQQALGQGPEFLTYFQNEAQLDKSGLPSDRFFAERPEGSVSTLKIQRTQQEDSAVYLCASSSLTGRGGNTIYFGEGSWLTVV.